Included here is one T cell receptor (beta chain) sequence, with context. Its antigen is undetermined. This CDR3 comprises 14 residues. CDR1 and CDR2 (germline): GTSNPN, SVGIG (reference sequence). The V gene end was trimmed by 3 bases and the J gene end by 3 bases; junction bases not matched to a gene: 4. 13 Jbeta primers and 60 Vbeta primers were used for the PCR. Profiling relied on immunoSEQ multiplex PCR, and the TCRdb table lists in-frame clones only, not all of them. The repertoire has some 140,000 clones, roughly 83% of them found once; the top ten carry over 3%. The record originates from a study of cytomegalovirus exposure and HLA in healthy donors. Whole-study context: There were around 390 genotyped donors. Of these, roughly 80% fell in the genetic ancestry cluster associated with self-reported Caucasian donors. Study-level points and caveats: In an earlier analysis, productive rearrangement rates for most beta V segments clustered near 87% or 30%. In most subjects, TCR beta sequences reportedly gave accurate predictions of HLA-A and HLA-B alleles.

Sequenced: PBMCs. The chain links TRBV30 to TRBJ2-7; 11 bases fit TRBD1. This receptor was obtained from a female donor in good health and CMV-seronegative. The CDR3 loop is CAWRDGTGGYEQYF. CDR3 coding DNA: TGTGCCTGGAGAGATGGGACAGGGGGCTACGAGCAGTACTTC.